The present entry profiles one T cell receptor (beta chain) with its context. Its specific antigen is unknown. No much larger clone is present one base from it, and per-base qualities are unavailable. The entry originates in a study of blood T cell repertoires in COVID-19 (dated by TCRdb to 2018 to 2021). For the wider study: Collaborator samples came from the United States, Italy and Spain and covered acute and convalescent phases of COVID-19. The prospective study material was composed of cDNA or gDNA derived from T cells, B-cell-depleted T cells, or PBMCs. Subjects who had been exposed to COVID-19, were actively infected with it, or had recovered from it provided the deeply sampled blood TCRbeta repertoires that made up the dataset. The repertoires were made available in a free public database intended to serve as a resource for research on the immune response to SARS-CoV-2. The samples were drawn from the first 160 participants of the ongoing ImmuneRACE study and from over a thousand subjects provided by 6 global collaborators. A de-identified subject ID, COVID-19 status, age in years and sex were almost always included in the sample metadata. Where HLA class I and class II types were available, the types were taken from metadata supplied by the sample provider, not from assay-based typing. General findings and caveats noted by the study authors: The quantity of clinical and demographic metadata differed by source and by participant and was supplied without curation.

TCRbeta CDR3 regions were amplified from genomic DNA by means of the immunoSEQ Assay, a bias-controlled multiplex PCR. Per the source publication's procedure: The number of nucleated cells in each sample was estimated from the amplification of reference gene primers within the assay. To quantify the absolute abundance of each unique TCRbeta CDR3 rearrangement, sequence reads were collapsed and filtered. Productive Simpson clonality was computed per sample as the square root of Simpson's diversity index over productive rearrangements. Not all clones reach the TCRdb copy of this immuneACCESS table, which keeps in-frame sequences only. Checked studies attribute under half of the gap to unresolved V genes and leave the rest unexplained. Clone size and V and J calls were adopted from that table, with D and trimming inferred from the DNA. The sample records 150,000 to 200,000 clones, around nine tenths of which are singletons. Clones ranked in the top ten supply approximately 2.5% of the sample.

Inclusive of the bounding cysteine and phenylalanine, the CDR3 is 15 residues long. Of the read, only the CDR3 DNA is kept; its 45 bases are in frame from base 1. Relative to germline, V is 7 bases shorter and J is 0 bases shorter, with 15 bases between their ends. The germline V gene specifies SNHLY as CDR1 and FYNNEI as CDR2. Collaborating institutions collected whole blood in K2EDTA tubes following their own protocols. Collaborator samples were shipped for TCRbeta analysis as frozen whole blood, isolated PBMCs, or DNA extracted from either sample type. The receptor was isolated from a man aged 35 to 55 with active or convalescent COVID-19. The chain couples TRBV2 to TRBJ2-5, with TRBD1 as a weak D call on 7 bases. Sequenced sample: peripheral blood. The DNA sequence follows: TGTGCCAGCAAGAAGGGGGCGGGGTACCAAGAGACCCAGTACTTC. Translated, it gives CASKKGAGYQETQYF.